Sequencing of this T cell receptor beta chain was carried out in a study of cytomegalovirus exposure and HLA in healthy donors. Findings of the study overall: Reported results showed that the classifier diagnosed cytomegalovirus status with high specificity and sensitivity.

Vbeta (60) and Jbeta (13) primers were used in the PCR. The data were produced by immunoSEQ multiplex PCR, yet TCRdb's version contains in-frame clones alone and is incomplete. The sample gives roughly 86,000 clones, 60% to 80% of which show up once; 5.5% to 7.5% is in the top ten. About this clone itself: Its matching antigen is unknown.

From germline, CDR1 is SGHTA and CDR2 FQGNSA. Trimming took 8 bases from V and 5 from J; bases not matched to a gene: 11. The CDR3 contains 14 residues. Sequencing used PBMCs. The chain combines TRBV7-2 with TRBJ1-2; TRBD1 aligns across 7 bases. The TCR sequence derives from a female donor in good health and CMV-seronegative. The CDR3 reads CASGKGGSFYGYTF. CDR3 coding DNA: TGTGCCAGCGGAAAAGGGGGCAGTTTTTATGGCTACACCTTC.